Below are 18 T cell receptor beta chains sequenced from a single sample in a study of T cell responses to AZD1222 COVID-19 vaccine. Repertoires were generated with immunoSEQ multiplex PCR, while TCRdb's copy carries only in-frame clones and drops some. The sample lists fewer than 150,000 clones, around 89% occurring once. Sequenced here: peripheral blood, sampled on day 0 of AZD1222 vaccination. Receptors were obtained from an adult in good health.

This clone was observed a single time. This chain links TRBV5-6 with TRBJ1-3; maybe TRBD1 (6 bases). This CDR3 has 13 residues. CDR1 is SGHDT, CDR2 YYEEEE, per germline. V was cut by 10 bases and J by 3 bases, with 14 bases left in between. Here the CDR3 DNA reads TGTGCCGCCACCACAGGGAGTGGAAACACCATATATTTT. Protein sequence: CAATTGSGNTIYF.

The chain's CDR3 is CASSDTRQGGDTQYF. Written as DNA, the CDR3 is TGTGCCAGCAGTGACACCAGGCAGGGGGGAGATACGCAGTATTTT. The gene calls are TRBV25-1 and TRBJ2-3, with D possibly being TRBD1 (7 bases). The CDR3 sequence is 15 residues long. CDR1 is MGHDK, CDR2 SYGVNS, per germline. V was clipped by 3 bases and J by 5 bases, with 15 bases between them.

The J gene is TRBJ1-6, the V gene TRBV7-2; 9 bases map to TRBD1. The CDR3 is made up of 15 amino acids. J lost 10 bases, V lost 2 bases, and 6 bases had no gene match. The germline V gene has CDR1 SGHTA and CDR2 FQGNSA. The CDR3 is CASSLRQGEGSPLHF. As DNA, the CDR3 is TGTGCCAGCAGCTTACGACAGGGGGAGGGGTCACCCCTCCACTTT.

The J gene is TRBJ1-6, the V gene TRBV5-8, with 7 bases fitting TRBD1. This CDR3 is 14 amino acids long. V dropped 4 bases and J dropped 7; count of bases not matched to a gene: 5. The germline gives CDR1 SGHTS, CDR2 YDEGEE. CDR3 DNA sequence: TGTGCCAGCAGCGGGGACAGAGGGAATTCACCCCTCCACTTT. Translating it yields CASSGDRGNSPLHF.

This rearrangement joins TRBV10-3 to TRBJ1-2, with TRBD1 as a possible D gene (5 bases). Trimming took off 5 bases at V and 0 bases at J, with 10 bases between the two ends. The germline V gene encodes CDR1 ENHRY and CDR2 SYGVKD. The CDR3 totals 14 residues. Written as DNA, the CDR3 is TGTGCCATCAGTACAGGCGGAGCTAACTATGGCTACACCTTC. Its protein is CAISTGGANYGYTF.

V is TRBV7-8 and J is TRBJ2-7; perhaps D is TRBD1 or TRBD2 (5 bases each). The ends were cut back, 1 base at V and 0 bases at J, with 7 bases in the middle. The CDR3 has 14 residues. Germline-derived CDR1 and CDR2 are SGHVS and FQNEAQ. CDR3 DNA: TGTGCCAGCAGCTTAGACGGGACCTCCTACGAGCAGTACTTC. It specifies CASSLDGTSYEQYF. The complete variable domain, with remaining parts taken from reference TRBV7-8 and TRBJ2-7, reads GAGVSQSPRYKVAKRGQDVALRCDPISGHVSLFWYQQALGQGPEFLTYFQNEAQLDKSGLPSDRFFAERPEGSVSTLKIQRTQQEDSAVYLCASSLDGTSYEQYFGPGTRLTVT.

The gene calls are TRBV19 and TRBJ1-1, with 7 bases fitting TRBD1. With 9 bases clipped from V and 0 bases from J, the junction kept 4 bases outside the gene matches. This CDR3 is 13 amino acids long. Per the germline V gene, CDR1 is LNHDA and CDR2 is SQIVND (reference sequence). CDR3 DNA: TGTGCCAGCCAGGGACAGCTGAACACTGAAGCTTTCTTT. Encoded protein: CASQGQLNTEAFF.

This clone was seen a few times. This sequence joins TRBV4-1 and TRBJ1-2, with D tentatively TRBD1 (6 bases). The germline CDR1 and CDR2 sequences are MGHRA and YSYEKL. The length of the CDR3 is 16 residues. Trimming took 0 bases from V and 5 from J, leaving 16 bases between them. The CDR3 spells CASSQDLGRGGYGYTF. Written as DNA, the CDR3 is TGCGCCAGCAGCCAAGATCTTGGCAGGGGAGGGTATGGCTACACCTTC.

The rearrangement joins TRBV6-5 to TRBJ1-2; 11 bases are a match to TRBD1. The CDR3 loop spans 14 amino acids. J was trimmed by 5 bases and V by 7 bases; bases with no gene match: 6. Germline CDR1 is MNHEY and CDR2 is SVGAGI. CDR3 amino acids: CASTKGQGVYGYTF. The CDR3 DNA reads TGTGCCAGCACAAAGGGACAGGGGGTATATGGCTACACCTTC.

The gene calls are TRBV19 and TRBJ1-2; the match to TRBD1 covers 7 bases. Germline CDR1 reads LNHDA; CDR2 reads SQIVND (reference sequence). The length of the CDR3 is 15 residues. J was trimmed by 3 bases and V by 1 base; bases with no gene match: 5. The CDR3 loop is CASSIVADRDYGYTF. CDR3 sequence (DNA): TGTGCCAGTAGTATAGTAGCCGACAGGGACTATGGCTACACCTTC.

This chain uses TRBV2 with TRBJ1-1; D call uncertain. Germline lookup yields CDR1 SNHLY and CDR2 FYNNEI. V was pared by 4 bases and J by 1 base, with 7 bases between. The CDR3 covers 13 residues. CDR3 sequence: CASSADPNTEAFF. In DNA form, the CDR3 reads TGTGCCAGCAGTGCGGACCCGAACACTGAAGCTTTCTTT.

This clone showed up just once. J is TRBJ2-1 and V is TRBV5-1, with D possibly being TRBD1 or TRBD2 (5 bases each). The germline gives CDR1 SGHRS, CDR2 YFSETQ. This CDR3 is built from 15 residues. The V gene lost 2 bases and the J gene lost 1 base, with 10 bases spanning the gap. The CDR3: CASSFGDGSYNEQFF. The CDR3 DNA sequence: TGCGCCAGCAGCTTTGGGGACGGGTCCTACAATGAGCAGTTCTTC.

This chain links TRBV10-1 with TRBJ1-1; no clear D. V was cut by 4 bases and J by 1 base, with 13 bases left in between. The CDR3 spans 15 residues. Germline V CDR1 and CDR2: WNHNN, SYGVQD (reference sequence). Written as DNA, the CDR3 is TGCGCCAGCAGTGGGACTAATTCAGGGAACACTGAAGCTTTCTTT. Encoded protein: CASSGTNSGNTEAFF.

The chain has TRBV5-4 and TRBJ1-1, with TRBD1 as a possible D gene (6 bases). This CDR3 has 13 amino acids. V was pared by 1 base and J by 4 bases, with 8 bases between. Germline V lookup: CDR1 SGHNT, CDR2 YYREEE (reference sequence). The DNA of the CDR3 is TGTGCCAGCAGCTTGTTAGGGGGCACTGAAGCTTTCTTT. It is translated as CASSLLGGTEAFF. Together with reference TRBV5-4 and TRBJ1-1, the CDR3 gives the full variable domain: ETGVTQSPTHLIKTRGQQVTLRCSSQSGHNTVSWYQQALGQGPQFIFQYYREEENGRGNFPPRFSGLQFPNYSSELNVNALELDDSALYLCASSLLGGTEAFFGQGTRLTVV.

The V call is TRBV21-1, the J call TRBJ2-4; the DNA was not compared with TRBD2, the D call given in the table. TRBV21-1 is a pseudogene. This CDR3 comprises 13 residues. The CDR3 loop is CASSKDRDDIQYF. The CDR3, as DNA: TGTGCCAGCAGCAAAGACCGGGATGACATTCAGTACTTC.

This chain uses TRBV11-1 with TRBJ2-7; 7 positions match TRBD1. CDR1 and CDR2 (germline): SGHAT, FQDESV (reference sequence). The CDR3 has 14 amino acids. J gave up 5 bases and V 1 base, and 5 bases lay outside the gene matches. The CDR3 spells CASSLGGGADEQYF. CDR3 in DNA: TGTGCCAGCAGCTTAGGAGGGGGCGCAGACGAGCAGTACTTC.

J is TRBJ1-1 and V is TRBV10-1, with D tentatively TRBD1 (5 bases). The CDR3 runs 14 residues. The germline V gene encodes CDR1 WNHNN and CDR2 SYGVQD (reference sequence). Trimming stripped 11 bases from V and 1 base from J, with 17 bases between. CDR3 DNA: TGCGCCCTCCTAAAATCCGGGGGGAACACTGAAGCTTTCTTT. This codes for CALLKSGGNTEAFF.

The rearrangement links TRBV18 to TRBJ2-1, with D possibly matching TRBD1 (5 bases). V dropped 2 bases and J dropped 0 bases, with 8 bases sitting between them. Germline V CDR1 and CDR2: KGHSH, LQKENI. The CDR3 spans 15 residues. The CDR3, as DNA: TGTGCCAGCTCACCAGGCAGGGACTCCTACAATGAGCAGTTCTTC. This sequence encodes CASSPGRDSYNEQFF. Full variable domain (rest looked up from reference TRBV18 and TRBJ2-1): NAGVMQNPRHLVRRRGQEARLRCSPMKGHSHVYWYRQLPEEGLKFMVYLQKENIIDESGMPKERFSAEFPKEGPSILRIQQVVRGDSAAYFCASSPGRDSYNEQFFGPGTRLTVL.